The clone carrying this T cell receptor beta chain has at least ten counts. What it binds is not known. MiXCR, applied by TCRdb to the 5' RACE reads, yields one record per CDR3 protein. The data contain 250,000 or so distinct CDR3 sequences, 5.5% to 7% of them singletons. The data derive from a study of identical twins. J was trimmed by 6 bases and V by 3 bases; bases with no gene match: 9. Germline V gene sequence: CDR1 SGHTA, CDR2 FQGNSA. The CDR3 totals 17 residues. There were only healthy Caucasians among the donors. Notes on the study in general: Out-of-frame sharing of TCR alpha in monozygotic twins was underestimated by models. Beta out-of-frame sequences displayed a weaker excess of sharing between twins.

The sample also formed part of further work on yellow fever vaccine responses in identical twins.

V usage is TRBV7-2 and J usage is TRBJ2-3, with 13 positions matching TRBD2. This sequence originates from a woman aged 18 to 35 in good health. Sequenced input: memory (CD45RO+) T cells sorted from blood. The CDR3 DNA is TGTGCCAGCAGCTTCCGAGGACTAGCGGGAGTATATGATACGCAGTATTTT. It is translated as CASSFRGLAGVYDTQYF.